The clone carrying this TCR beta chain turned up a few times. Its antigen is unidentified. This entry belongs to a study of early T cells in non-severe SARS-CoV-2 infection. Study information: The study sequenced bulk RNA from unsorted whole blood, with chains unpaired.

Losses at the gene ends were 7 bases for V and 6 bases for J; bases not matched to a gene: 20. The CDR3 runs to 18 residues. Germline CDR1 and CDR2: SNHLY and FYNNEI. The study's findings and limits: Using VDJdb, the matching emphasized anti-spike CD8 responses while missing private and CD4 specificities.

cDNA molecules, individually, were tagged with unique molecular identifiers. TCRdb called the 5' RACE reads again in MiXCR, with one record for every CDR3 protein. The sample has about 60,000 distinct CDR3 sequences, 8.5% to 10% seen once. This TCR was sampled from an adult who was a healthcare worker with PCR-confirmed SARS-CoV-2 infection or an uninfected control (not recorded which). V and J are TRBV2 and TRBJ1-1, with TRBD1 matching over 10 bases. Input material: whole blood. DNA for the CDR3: TGTGCCAGCATTCGATATAGAAGGGGACAGGGGATGGTTCCTGAAGCTTTCTTT. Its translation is CASIRYRRGQGMVPEAFF.